The clone carrying this T cell receptor beta chain was seen ten or more times. Its antigen is not known. V was pared by 6 bases and J by 7 bases, with 6 bases of the junction left unmatched. The germline CDR1 and CDR2 sequences are MDHEN and SYDVKM. The length of the CDR3 is 12 residues. Following extraction, RNA underwent reverse transcription to cDNA, which served as the sequencing template. Clones were read by immunoSEQ multiplex PCR, and TCRdb kept only the in-frame ones, dropping some. Among roughly 200,000 clones listed, about 63% were seen once. The data originate from a study of CD8+ T cells in alopecia areata. Study conclusions and caveats: Scalp sample sequencing also detects resident alphabeta T cells of normal skin. Affected scalp, especially in alopecia totalis/universalis, had a higher clonality than normal scalp did.

This sample comprised CD4+ T cells sorted from blood, obtained at week 0. The TCR sequence derives from a human donor with alopecia areata. The chain joins TRBV28 to TRBJ2-7; 7 nucleotides match TRBD2. DNA of the CDR3: TGTGCCAGCAGAGCGGGGTGGGGTGAGCAGTACTTC. As protein: CASRAGWGEQYF.